This T cell receptor beta chain is from a study of blood T cell repertoires in COVID-19. Background on the study: Samples of COVID-19 (acute and convalescent) were obtained from the United States, Italy and Spain.

Profiled with immunoSEQ multiplex PCR; TCRdb holds only in-frame clones, not every one. The sample contains about 140,000 clones, about four fifths of which appear only once. The CDR3 is 13 residues long. Germline CDR1 reads SGHRS; CDR2 reads YFSETQ. J gave up 2 bases and V 3 bases, and 1 base lay outside the gene matches. What was sequenced was peripheral blood. The gene calls are TRBV5-1 and TRBJ2-5; TRBD1 agrees at 7 bases. This TCR came from a human donor in a cohort sampled during active COVID-19. CDR3 loop: CASSSRGQETQYF. For the CDR3, the DNA is TGCGCCAGCAGCTCCAGGGGGCAAGAGACCCAGTACTTC.